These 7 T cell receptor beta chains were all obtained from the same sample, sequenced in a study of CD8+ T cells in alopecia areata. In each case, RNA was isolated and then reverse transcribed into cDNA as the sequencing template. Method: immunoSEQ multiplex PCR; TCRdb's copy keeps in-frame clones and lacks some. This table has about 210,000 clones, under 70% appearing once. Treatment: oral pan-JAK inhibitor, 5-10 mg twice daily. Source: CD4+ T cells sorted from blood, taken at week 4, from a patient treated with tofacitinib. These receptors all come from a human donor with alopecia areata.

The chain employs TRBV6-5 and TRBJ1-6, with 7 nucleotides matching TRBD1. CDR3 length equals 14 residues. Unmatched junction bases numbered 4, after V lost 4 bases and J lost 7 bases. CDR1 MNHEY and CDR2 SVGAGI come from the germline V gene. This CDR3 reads CASSSGTANSPLHF. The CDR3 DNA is TGTGCCAGCAGTTCCGGGACAGCGAATTCACCCCTCCACTTT.

The CDR3 spells CAIKGAQEQYF. CDR3 DNA sequence: TGTGCCATTAAGGGGGCTCAGGAGCAGTACTTC. The rearrangement links TRBV19 to TRBJ2-7; 7 bases are a match to TRBD1. The germline V gene has CDR1 LNHDA and CDR2 SQIVND (reference sequence). After removal of 10 bases from V and 7 bases from J, the junction contained 7 bases not matched to a gene. The CDR3 loop spans 11 amino acids.

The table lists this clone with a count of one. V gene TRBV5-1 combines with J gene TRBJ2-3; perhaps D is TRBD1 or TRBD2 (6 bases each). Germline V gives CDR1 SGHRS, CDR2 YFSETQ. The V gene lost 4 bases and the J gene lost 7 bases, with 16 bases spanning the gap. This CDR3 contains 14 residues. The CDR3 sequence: CASSRDLGANTQYF. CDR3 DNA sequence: TGCGCCAGCAGCCGGGACTTGGGGGCGAATACGCAGTATTTT.

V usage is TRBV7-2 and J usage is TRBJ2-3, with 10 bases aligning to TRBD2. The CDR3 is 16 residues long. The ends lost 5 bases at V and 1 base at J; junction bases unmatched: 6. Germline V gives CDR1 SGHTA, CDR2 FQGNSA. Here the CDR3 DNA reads TGTGCCAGCAGCCTCTTAGCGGGGGGCGGCACAGATACGCAGTATTTT. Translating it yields CASSLLAGGGTDTQYF. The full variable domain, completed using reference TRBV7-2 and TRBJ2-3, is GAGVSQSPSNKVTEKGKDVELRCDPISGHTALYWYRQSLGQGLEFLIYFQGNSAPDKSGLPSDRFSAERTGGSVSTLTIQRTQQEDSAVYLCASSLLAGGGTDTQYFGPGTRLTVL.

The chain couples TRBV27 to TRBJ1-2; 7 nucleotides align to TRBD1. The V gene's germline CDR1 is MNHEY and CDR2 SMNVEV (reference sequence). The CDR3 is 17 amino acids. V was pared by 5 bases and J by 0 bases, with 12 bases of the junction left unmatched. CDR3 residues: CASSPTGQIITNYGYTF. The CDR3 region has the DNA TGTGCCAGCAGTCCCACGGGACAGATAATCACTAACTATGGCTACACCTTC.

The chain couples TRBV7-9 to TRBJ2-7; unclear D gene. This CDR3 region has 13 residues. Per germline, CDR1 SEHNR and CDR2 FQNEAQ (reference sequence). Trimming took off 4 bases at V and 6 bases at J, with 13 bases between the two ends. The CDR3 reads CASSSQLGSEQYF. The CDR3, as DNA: TGTGCCAGCAGCTCCCAGTTGGGGTCCGAGCAGTACTTC.

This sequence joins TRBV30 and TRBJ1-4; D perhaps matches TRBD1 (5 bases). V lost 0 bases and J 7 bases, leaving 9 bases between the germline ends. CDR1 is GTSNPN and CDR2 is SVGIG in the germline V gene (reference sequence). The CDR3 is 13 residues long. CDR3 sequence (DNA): TGTGCCTGGAGTGTAGGACATGGTGAAAAACTGTTTTTT. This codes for CAWSVGHGEKLFF.